The 4 T cell receptor beta chains in this list originate from one sample, sequenced in a study of cytomegalovirus exposure and HLA in healthy donors. Amplification used 60 Vbeta primers and 13 Jbeta primers. Clones were sequenced by immunoSEQ multiplex PCR, and TCRdb holds only the in-frame ones, with some missing. The data contain around 78,000 clones, around three quarters of them singletons. The sequencing input was PBMCs. Receptors were obtained from a male donor in good health and CMV-seronegative.

This clone has only one observation. CDR3 loop: CAWTVRGQGEAFF. The DNA for the CDR3 is TGTGCCTGGACCGTACGCGGACAGGGAGAAGCTTTCTTT. The chain employs TRBV30 and TRBJ1-1, with 8 bases matching TRBD1. CDR1 and CDR2 (germline): GTSNPN, SVGIG (reference sequence). V lost 4 bases, J lost 8 bases, and 9 bases stayed unmatched. There are 13 residues in the CDR3.

This chain uses TRBV5-4 with TRBJ2-7; tentatively, D is TRBD2 (6 bases). V was pared by 5 bases and J by 2 bases, with 14 bases between. Germline assignment: CDR1 SGHNT and CDR2 YYREEE (reference sequence). The CDR3 covers 14 residues. In DNA, the CDR3 is TGTGCCAGCAGACACAATAGCGGAACCTACGAGCAGTACTTC. Its translation: CASRHNSGTYEQYF.

The chain carries TRBV11-2 and TRBJ2-5, with 12 bases lining up with TRBD2. The CDR3 has 14 amino acids. Per the germline V gene, CDR1 is SGHAT and CDR2 is FQNNGV. Germline trimming cut 5 bases from V and 5 bases from J; bases unmatched to any gene: 3. The DNA of the CDR3 is TGTGCCAGCAGCCGGACTAGCGGGAAGGAGACCCAGTACTTC. Translated: CASSRTSGKETQYF.

The rearrangement links TRBV10-3 to TRBJ1-4, with unresolved D. The CDR3 is made up of 11 amino acids. V was clipped by 8 bases and J by 11 bases, with 12 bases between them. Germline lookup yields CDR1 ENHRY and CDR2 SYGVKD. For the CDR3, the DNA is TGTGCCATCGGCCCCGCCGGGAAACTGTTTTTT. It codes for CAIGPAGKLFF.